Listed here are 11 T cell receptor beta chains from one sample, sequenced in a study of blood T cell repertoires in COVID-19. The data were produced by immunoSEQ multiplex PCR, yet TCRdb's version contains in-frame clones alone and is incomplete. The data show approximately 200,000 clones, approximately 81% seen once. The sample taken for sequencing was peripheral blood. The receptor source for this set is a man aged 35-49 years with acute or convalescent COVID-19.

The table lists this clone with a count of one. V gene TRBV29-1 combines with J gene TRBJ2-7; D gene ambiguous. This CDR3 region has 11 residues. Germline V gives CDR1 SQVTM, CDR2 ANQGSEA. V was pared by 5 bases and J by 4 bases, with 9 bases between. CDR3 loop: CSVSVEYEQYF. The CDR3 nucleotides read TGCAGCGTTTCTGTAGAATACGAGCAGTACTTC.

DNA for the CDR3: TGCGCCAGCAGCTTGGCGGGACTACGCACAGATACGCAGTATTTT. Translating it yields CASSLAGLRTDTQYF. The chain is built from TRBV5-1 and TRBJ2-3; 7 bases line up with TRBD2. The CDR3 totals 15 residues. Per germline, CDR1 SGHRS and CDR2 YFSETQ. Trimming cost V 0 bases and J 1 base; bases outside gene matches: 2.

The chain links TRBV19 to TRBJ1-1, with 7 bases aligning to TRBD1. Germline V gene sequence: CDR1 LNHDA, CDR2 SQIVND (reference sequence). Losses at the gene ends were 8 bases for V and 1 base for J; bases not matched to a gene: 7. The CDR3 totals 14 residues. The CDR3 DNA is TGTGCCAGTCGCGGACAGGCCGAGAACACTGAAGCTTTCTTT. Protein sequence: CASRGQAENTEAFF.

This clone has only a few counts. The gene calls are TRBV7-2 and TRBJ2-1, with TRBD2 matching 8 bases. There are 15 residues in the CDR3. V lost 7 bases to trimming and J lost 7 bases; unmatched junction nucleotides: 12. CDR1 SGHTA and CDR2 FQGNSA come from the germline V gene. CDR3 sequence: CASKLRGGLVNEQFF. CDR3 nucleotides: TGTGCCAGCAAACTACGGGGGGGCCTAGTGAATGAGCAGTTCTTC. Filled out from reference TRBV7-2 and TRBJ2-1, the complete variable domain reads GAGVSQSPSNKVTEKGKDVELRCDPISGHTALYWYRQSLGQGLEFLIYFQGNSAPDKSGLPSDRFSAERTGGSVSTLTIQRTQQEDSAVYLCASKLRGGLVNEQFFGPGTRLTVL.

This clone was picked up one time. The rearrangement uses TRBV7-8 and TRBJ1-5, with 10 bases aligning to TRBD1. The CDR3 totals 14 residues. V trimming: 3 bases; J trimming: 9 bases; junction bases outside the gene matches: 5. Germline CDR1 and CDR2: SGHVS and FQNEAQ. The CDR3, as DNA: TGTGCCAGCAGCTTGGGGACAGGGGATCGGCCCCAGCATTTT. This gives the protein CASSLGTGDRPQHF. Based on the CDR3 plus reference TRBV7-8 and TRBJ1-5, the full variable domain is GAGVSQSPRYKVAKRGQDVALRCDPISGHVSLFWYQQALGQGPEFLTYFQNEAQLDKSGLPSDRFFAERPEGSVSTLKIQRTQQEDSAVYLCASSLGTGDRPQHFGDGTRLSIL.

This clone has more than one count but fewer than ten. This chain uses TRBV12-3 or TRBV12-4 with TRBJ1-1; TRBD1 is a possible D gene (6 bases). The V end lost 7 bases, the J end lost 4 bases, and 10 bases lay between the germline ends. The CDR3 loop spans 12 amino acids. CDR3 nucleotide sequence: TGTGCCAGCACCCAACAGGGCACTGAAGCTTTCTTT. Residues: CASTQQGTEAFF.

This clone has a single count. V usage is TRBV5-5 and J usage is TRBJ1-2, with D uncertain. With 0 bases removed from V and 4 bases from J, the gap between germline ends came to 10 bases. CDR1 is SGHKS, CDR2 YYEKEE, per germline (reference sequence). This CDR3 contains 14 residues. The CDR3 protein is CASSLDGTFYGYTF. The CDR3 coding sequence is TGTGCCAGCAGCTTGGACGGTACCTTCTATGGCTACACCTTC.

This chain connects TRBV18 to TRBJ1-2; 10 bases line up with TRBD1. The germline V gene encodes CDR1 KGHSH and CDR2 LQKENI. The CDR3 has 14 amino acids. V shed 4 bases and J 4 bases; nucleotides not matched to a gene: 3. In DNA form, the CDR3 reads TGTGCCAGCTCACAGGGACAGGGGATCTATGGCTACACCTTC. Amino acid sequence: CASSQGQGIYGYTF. Variable domain in full (rest from reference TRBV18 and TRBJ1-2): NAGVMQNPRHLVRRRGQEARLRCSPMKGHSHVYWYRQLPEEGLKFMVYLQKENIIDESGMPKERFSAEFPKEGPSILRIQQVVRGDSAAYFCASSQGQGIYGYTFGSGTRLTVV.

The rearrangement uses TRBV28 and TRBJ1-2, with 9 bases fitting TRBD1. Losses at the gene ends were 6 bases for V and 2 bases for J; bases not matched to a gene: 10. The V gene's germline CDR1 is MDHEN and CDR2 SYDVKM. The CDR3 is made up of 16 amino acids. CDR3 sequence (DNA): TGTGCCAGCAGCCTGCCCGGGACAGGGAACAACTATGGCTACACCTTC. Protein product: CASSLPGTGNNYGYTF.

This chain links TRBV30 with TRBJ1-6, with 10 nucleotides matching TRBD1. Germline V gene lookup returns CDR1 GTSNPN and CDR2 SVGIG (reference sequence). The V segment lost 1 base and the J segment 8 bases; nucleotides outside the gene matches: 2. This CDR3 is built from 14 residues. CDR3 amino acids: CAWSDGTGDSPLHF. CDR3 coding DNA: TGTGCCTGGAGTGACGGGACAGGGGATTCACCCCTCCACTTT. Full variable domain (outside the CDR3, taken from reference TRBV30 and TRBJ1-6): SQTIHQWPATLVQPVGSPLSLECTVEGTSNPNLYWYRQAAGRGLQLLFYSVGIGQISSEVPQNLSASRPQDRQFILSSKKLLLSDSGFYLCAWSDGTGDSPLHFGNGTRLTVT.

The gene calls are TRBV7-3 and TRBJ1-1; 7 bases fit TRBD1. V lost 5 bases, J lost 4 bases, and 7 bases stayed unmatched. CDR1 is SGHTA and CDR2 is FQGTGA in the germline V gene. CDR3 length: 14 residues. CDR3 sequence reads: CASSQGAGGTEAFF. As DNA, the CDR3 is TGTGCCAGCAGCCAAGGGGCAGGGGGCACTGAAGCTTTCTTT. The full variable domain, in which reference TRBV7-3 and TRBJ1-1 provide the parts outside the CDR3, is GAGVSQTPSNKVTEKGKYVELRCDPISGHTALYWYRQSLGQGPEFLIYFQGTGAADDSGLPNDRFFAVRPEGSVSTLKIQRTERGDSAVYLCASSQGAGGTEAFFGQGTRLTVV.